This T cell receptor beta chain was found in a study of CD8 T cells in Susac syndrome. V trimming: 4 bases; J trimming: 5 bases; junction bases outside the gene matches: 8. This CDR3 is 15 amino acids long. CDR1 and CDR2 from the germline V gene are PRHDT and FYEKMQ (reference sequence). It was with random hexamers that roughly 0.45 to 1 ug RNA was reverse transcribed. TCRdb redid the calling of the immunoSEQ multiplex PCR reads with MiXCR, one entry per CDR3 protein. The sample lists approximately 190,000 distinct CDR3 sequences, 85% to 95% seen once, with approximately 0.16% in the top ten. The gene calls are TRBV13 and TRBJ2-1; 7 bases map to TRBD2. Sequenced input: CD8+ T cells from PBMCs. This TCR derives from a human donor with Susac syndrome. The CDR3 loop is CASSYPGLPNNEQFF. As DNA, the CDR3 is TGTGCCAGCAGCTACCCGGGACTACCAAACAATGAGCAGTTCTTC.